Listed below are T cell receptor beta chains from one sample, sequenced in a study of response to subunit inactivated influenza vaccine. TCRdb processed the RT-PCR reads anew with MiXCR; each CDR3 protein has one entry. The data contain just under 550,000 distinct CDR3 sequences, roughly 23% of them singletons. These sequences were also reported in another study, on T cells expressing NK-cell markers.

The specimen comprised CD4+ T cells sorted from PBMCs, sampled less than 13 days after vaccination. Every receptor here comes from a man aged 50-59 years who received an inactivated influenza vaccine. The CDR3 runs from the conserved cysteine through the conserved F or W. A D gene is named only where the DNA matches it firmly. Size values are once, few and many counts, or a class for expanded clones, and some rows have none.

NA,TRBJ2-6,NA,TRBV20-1,TGCAGTGCTAGCGGGAGCACTGGGGCCAACGTCCTGACTTTC,CSASGSTGANVLTF
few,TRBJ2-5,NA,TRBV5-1,TGCGCCAGCAGCTTGGGACAGACAGTAAGAGAGACCCAGTACTTC,CASSLGQTVRETQYF
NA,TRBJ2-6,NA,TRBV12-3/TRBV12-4,TGTGCCAGAAGTTCTCGGTACAGGGCCAACGTCCTGACTTTC,CARSSRYRANVLTF
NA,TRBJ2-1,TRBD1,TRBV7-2,TGTGCCAGCAGCCCTCGGGACAGAAGGGGCAATGAGCAGTTCTTC,CASSPRDRRGNEQFF
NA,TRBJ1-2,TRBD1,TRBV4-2,TGTGCCAGCAGCCAAGAGAGCAGGGGGCTTGAGAAAGGCTACACCTTC,CASSQESRGLEKGYTF
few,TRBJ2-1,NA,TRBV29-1,TGCAGCGGGACCTCGGGACCGGACTACAATGAGCAGTTCTTC,CSGTSGPDYNEQFF
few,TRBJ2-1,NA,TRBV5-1,TGCGCCAGCAGCTTGGATCAAGCGGGCCCATACAATGAGCAGTTCTTC,CASSLDQAGPYNEQFF
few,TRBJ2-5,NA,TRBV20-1,TGCAGTGCTAGAGTCCTGGGGGTGTCCCAAGAGACCCAGTACTTC,CSARVLGVSQETQYF
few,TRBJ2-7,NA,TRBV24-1,TGTGCCACCAGTGATTCATCCAGGACCCTACCGGGCGAGCAGTACTTC,CATSDSSRTLPGEQYF
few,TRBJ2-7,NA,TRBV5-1,TGCGCCAGCAGCTCACTGGGAGAGCCTGGCGAGCAGTACTTC,CASSSLGEPGEQYF
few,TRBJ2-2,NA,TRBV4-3,TGCGCCAGCAGCCAAGATCCGGGACAAAACACCGGGGAGCTGTTTTTT,CASSQDPGQNTGELFF
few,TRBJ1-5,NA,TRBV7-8,TGTGCCAGCAGCTTAGGGTCCCTATATAGCAATCAGCCCCAGCATTTT,CASSLGSLYSNQPQHF
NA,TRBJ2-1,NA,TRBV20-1,TGCAGTGCTAGGAAGGACGGGCTAGCGCGCCGCTCCTACAATGAGCAGTTCTTC,CSARKDGLARRSYNEQFF
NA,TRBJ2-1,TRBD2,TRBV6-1,TGTGCCAGCAGTGACGCGGCTAGCGGGAGTTCTCATGAGCAGTTCTTC,CASSDAASGSSHEQFF
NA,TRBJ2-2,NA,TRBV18,TGTGCCAGCTCACCCCCGGGACGTTCGAACACCGGGGAGCTGTTTTTT,CASSPPGRSNTGELFF
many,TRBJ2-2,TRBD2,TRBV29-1,TGCAGCCTGTCGGCGGGAGTTGCCGGGGAGCTGTTTTTT,CSLSAGVAGELFF